This T cell receptor beta chain emerged from a study of OX40 agonist ivuxolimab in advanced cancers. Findings and caveats of the study: In the expanded peripheral T cells, antigen specificity was never determined.

The CDR3 contains 14 residues. V shed 3 bases and J 6 bases; nucleotides not matched to a gene: 4. Germline-derived CDR1 and CDR2 are MDHEN and SYDVKM. As for this clone: The antigen is unknown.

Only in-frame clones appear in the TCRdb table, and some are missing; sequencing was by immunoSEQ multiplex PCR. The table has just over 80,000 clones, around 90% seen once. This TCR was sampled from an adult with an advanced solid tumor such as melanoma, head and neck, liver or kidney cancer. The sample was CD4+ or CD8+ T cells sorted from blood, taken in a trial of the OX40 agonist ivuxolimab. The chain links TRBV28 to TRBJ1-5; 8 bases are shared with TRBD1. The CDR3 sequence: CASSLTGVSQPQHF. The CDR3 nucleotides are TGTGCCAGCAGTTTGACAGGGGTGAGTCAGCCCCAGCATTTT.